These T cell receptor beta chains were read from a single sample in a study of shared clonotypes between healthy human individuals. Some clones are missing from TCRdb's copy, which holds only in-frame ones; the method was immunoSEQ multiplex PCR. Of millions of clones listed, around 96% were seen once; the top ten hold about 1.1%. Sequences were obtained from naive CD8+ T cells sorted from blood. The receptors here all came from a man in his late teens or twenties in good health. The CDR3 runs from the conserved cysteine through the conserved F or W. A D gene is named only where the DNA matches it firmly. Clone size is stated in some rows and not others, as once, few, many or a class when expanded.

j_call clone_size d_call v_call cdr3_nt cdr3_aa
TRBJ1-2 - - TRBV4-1 TGCGCCAGCAGCCAAGTTGGGGGCGCGGGGGGCTACACCTTC CASSQVGGAGGYTF
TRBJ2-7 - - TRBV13 TGTGCCAGCAGCTTACAAGGATTCTACGAGCAGTACTTC CASSLQGFYEQYF
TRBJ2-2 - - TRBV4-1 TGCGCCAGCAGCCAAGAGACCCGGGAAGACGGGGAGCTGTTTTTT CASSQETREDGELFF
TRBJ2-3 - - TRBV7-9 TGTGCCAGCAGCTTTGACCAGGGAGATACGCAGTATTTT CASSFDQGDTQYF
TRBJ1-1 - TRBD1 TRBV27 TGTGCCAGCAGTTTTCTTGACAGGGTGAACACTGAGGCTTTCTTT CASSFLDRVNTEAFF
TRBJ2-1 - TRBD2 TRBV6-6 TGTGCCAGCAGGAAACAGGGACTAGCGGTTTACAATGAGCAGTTCTTC CASRKQGLAVYNEQFF
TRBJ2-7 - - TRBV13 TGTGCCAGCAGCGTAGTCAGCTCCTACGAGCAGTACTTC CASSVVSSYEQYF
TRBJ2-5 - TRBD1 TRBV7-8 TGTGCCAGCAGCTTAGGGGACAGGTTGGCAGAGACCCAGTACTTC CASSLGDRLAETQYF
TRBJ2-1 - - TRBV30 TGTGCCTGGAGTGTCGGACCTCATGAGCAGTTCTTC CAWSVGPHEQFF
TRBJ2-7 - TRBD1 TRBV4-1 TGCGCCAGCAGCCAAGAGGGACAGGGGTTCGAGCAGTACTTC CASSQEGQGFEQYF
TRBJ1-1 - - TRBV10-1 TGCGCCAGCAGTGAGGCCCTGGCCACTAAAGCTTTCTTT CASSEALATKAFF
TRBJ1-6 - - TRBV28 TGTGCCAGCAGTTTGAACAGGGAATCCGTAAGCTCCTATAATTCACCCCTCCACTTT CASSLNRESVSSYNSPLHF
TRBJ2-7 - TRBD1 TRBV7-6 TGTGCCAGCAGCTTATCAGGGGGCCACGAGCAGTACTTC CASSLSGGHEQYF
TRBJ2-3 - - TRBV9 TGTGCCAGCAGCGTAGGGCCAGGAACAGATACGCAGTATTTT CASSVGPGTDTQYF
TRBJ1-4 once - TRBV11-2 TGTGCCAGCAGCTTAGCCAGTTACGCTAATGAAAAACTGTTTTTT CASSLASYANEKLFF
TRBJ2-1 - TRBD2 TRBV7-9 TGTGCCAGCAGCCTGCAGGCGGGAGGGATCAACAATGAGCAGTTCTTC CASSLQAGGINNEQFF